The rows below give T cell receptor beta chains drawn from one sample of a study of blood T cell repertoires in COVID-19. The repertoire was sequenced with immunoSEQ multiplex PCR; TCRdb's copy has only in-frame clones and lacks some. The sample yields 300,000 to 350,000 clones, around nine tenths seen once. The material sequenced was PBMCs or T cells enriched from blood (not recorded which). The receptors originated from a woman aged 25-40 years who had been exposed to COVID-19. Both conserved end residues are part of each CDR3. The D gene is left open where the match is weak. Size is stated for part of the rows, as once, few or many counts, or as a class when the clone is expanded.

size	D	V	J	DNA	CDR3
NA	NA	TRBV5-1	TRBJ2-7	TGCGCCAGCAGCTTGGCCCCAGGGGCAATCGAGCAGTACTTC	CASSLAPGAIEQYF
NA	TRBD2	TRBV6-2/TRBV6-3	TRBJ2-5	TGTGCCAGCGGCCAAGTGGCTAGCGGGCTCCCGGACGGGACCCAGTACTTC	CASGQVASGLPDGTQYF
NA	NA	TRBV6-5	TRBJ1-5	TGTGCCAGCAGCACAGGAACTTATCAGCCCCAGCATTTT	CASSTGTYQPQHF
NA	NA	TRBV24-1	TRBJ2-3	TGTGCCACCAGTGATCCGCATGGGACAAGCGATACGCAGTATTTT	CATSDPHGTSDTQYF
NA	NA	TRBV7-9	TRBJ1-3	TGTGCCAGCAGACCAGGGGCTGGAAACACCATATATTTT	CASRPGAGNTIYF
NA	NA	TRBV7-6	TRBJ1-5	TGTGCCAGCAGCTTAGAGGCCGCAGGGGCAAACTCGTATAGCAATCAGCCCCAGCATTTT	CASSLEAAGANSYSNQPQHF
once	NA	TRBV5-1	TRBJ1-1	TGCGCCAGCAGCTTGGGCGGGAACACTGAAGCTTTCTTT	CASSLGGNTEAFF
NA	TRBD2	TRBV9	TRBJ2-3	TGTGCCAGCAGCCCCCGGGGGGGGGTCCCAGATACGCAGTATTTT	CASSPRGGVPDTQYF
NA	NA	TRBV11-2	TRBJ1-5	TGTGCCAGCAGCTTATGGGCAGGGCAGCCCCAGCATTTT	CASSLWAGQPQHF
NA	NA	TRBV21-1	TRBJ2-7	TGTGCCAGCATCGCAGGGGGGCACGAGCAGTACTTC	CASIAGGHEQYF
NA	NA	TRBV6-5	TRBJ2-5	TGTGCCAGCAGTTACAGGGCGGGGCCAGAGACCCAGTACTTC	CASSYRAGPETQYF
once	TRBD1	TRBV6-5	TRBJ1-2	TGTGCCAGCACCCCTTTCCGGACAGGGGGAATCGGCTACACCTTC	CASTPFRTGGIGYTF
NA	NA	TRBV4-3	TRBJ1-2	TGCGCCAGCAGCCAAACCGGACTTACCTCTTATGGCTACACCTTC	CASSQTGLTSYGYTF
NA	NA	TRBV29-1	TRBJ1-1	TGCAGCGCAGAGTACACTGAAGCTTTCTTT	CSAEYTEAFF
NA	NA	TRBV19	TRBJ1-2	TGTGCCAGTAATAGCGGGGACGGTGGCTACACCTTC	CASNSGDGGYTF
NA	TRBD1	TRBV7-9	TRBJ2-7	TGTGCCAGCAGCCCACGGACAGGGACGAGGTACGAGCAGTACTTC	CASSPRTGTRYEQYF
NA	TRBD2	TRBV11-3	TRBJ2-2	TGTGCCAGCAGCCCTGGGGAGCGGGGGGGCCAGTACGGGGAGCTGTTTTTT	CASSPGERGGQYGELFF
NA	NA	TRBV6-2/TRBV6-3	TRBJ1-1	TGTGCCAGCAGTTATCCGGTCGGGGGCACTGAAGCTTTCTTT	CASSYPVGGTEAFF
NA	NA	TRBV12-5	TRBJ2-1	TGTGCTAGTGGTTTGGATCTGGCTGAGCAGTTCTTC	CASGLDLAEQFF
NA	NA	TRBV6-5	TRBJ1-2	TGTGCCAGCAGGCGACACCTGGATGGCTACACCTTC	CASRRHLDGYTF
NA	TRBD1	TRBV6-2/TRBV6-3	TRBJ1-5	TGTGCCAGCAGTTACGGGACAGGAGACATGAGCAATCAGCCCCAGCATTTT	CASSYGTGDMSNQPQHF
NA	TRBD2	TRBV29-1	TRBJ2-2	TGCAGCGTTGTTCAACTAGCGGGGGGAACCGGGGAGCTGTTTTTT	CSVVQLAGGTGELFF
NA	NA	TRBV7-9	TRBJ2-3	TGTGCCAGCAGCTTAGGTTCTACGAACACAGATACGCAGTATTTT	CASSLGSTNTDTQYF
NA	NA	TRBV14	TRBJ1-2	TGTGCCAGCAGCCAAGCGGCGCGGAAACGAAGGGGCTACACCTTC	CASSQAARKRRGYTF
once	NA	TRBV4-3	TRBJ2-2	TGCGCCAGCAGCCCAGGGGTGCGGGTCGCCGGGGAGCTGTTTTTT	CASSPGVRVAGELFF
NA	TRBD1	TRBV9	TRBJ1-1	TGTGCCAGCAGCCCGCGACAGGGGACGGGCACTGAAGCTTTCTTT	CASSPRQGTGTEAFF
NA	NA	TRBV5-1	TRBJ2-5	TGCGCCAGCAGCTTGGCCCCAGGGGGAGGCCAAGAGACCCAGTACTTC	CASSLAPGGGQETQYF
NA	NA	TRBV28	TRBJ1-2	TGTGCCAGCACCGGAGGGTATCACTATGGCTACACCTTC	CASTGGYHYGYTF
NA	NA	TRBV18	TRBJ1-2	TGTGCCAGCTCCAACGGGGCTAACTATGGCTACACCTTC	CASSNGANYGYTF
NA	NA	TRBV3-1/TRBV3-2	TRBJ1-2	TGTGCCAGCAGCCAAAGAGGGAATTGGGATGGCTACACCTTC	CASSQRGNWDGYTF
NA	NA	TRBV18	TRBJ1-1	TGTGCCAGCTCACCATCGGCGGGGGCGACTGAAGCTTTCTTT	CASSPSAGATEAFF
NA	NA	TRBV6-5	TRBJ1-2	TGTGCCAGCAGTATTAGGCGGGGAAGAAATCATGGCTACACCTTC	CASSIRRGRNHGYTF
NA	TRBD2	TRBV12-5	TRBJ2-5	TGTGCTAGTGGTTTACTAGCGGGGAACAGGTACCAAGAGACCCAGTACTTC	CASGLLAGNRYQETQYF
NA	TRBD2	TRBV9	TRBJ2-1	TGTGCCAGCAGCGCAACTAGCGGGGGGGTCTTCCACTACAATGAGCAGTTCTTC	CASSATSGGVFHYNEQFF
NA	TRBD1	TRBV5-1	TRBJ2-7	TGCGCCAGCAGCTTCCGGGACAGGGCGGGCGAGCAGTACTTC	CASSFRDRAGEQYF
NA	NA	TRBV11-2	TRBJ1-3	TGTGCCAGCAGCTTAAGGGGATGGGGACAACTGATATCTGGAAACACCATATATTTT	CASSLRGWGQLISGNTIYF
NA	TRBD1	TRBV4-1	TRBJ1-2	TGCGCCAGCAGCCAAGCAGTACAGGGGGCGCAGGGCTACACCTTC	CASSQAVQGAQGYTF
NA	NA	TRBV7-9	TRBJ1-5	TGTGCCAGCAGCTTAGGCGGGGGCCAGCCCCAGCATTTT	CASSLGGGQPQHF